This is a list of T cell receptor beta chains from one sample in a study of glioma-infiltrating T cells. Each CDR3 protein gets one entry after TCRdb re-called the multiplex PCR reads with MiXCR. The sample lists 100,000 to 150,000 distinct CDR3 sequences, about 22% seen once, with over 25% in the top ten. The sequenced sample consisted of glioma tissue, nonneoplastic brain tissue, or PBMCs (not recorded which). The source is a human donor with low-grade glioma or glioblastoma, undergoing nonglioma brain surgery, or in good health (not recorded which). Both conserved end residues are part of each CDR3. D genes are given only for firm matches. Part of the rows lack a size; the others show once, few, many or a class for expanded clones.

j_call | v_call | clone_size | d_call | cdr3_nt | cdr3_aa
TRBJ2-6 | TRBV20-1 | few | TRBD1 | TGCAGTGCTAGTGGGGGCTTACAGGGGACTGGGGCCAACGTCCTGACTTTC | CSASGGLQGTGANVLTF
TRBJ2-1 | TRBV2 | many | TRBD1 | TGTGCCAGCAGATACGACAGGGGGCAAGGAAATGAGCAGTTCTTC | CASRYDRGQGNEQFF
TRBJ1-5 | TRBV28 | few | NA | TGTGCCAGCAGAGTGGGTTCTCAGCCCCAGCATTTT | CASRVGSQPQHF
TRBJ1-1 | TRBV6-1 | many | NA | TGTGCCAGCAATCCATCCCCCATGAACACTGAAGCTTTCTTT | CASNPSPMNTEAFF
TRBJ2-2 | TRBV7-3 | few | NA | TGTGCCAGCAGCTTACTTGGTGGGGTCGCGAACACCGGGGAGCTGTTTTTT | CASSLLGGVANTGELFF
TRBJ1-1 | TRBV27 | NA | NA | TGTGCCAGCAGTATCGGGGACCAGACTTTCTTT | CASSIGDQTFF
TRBJ1-1 | TRBV3-1 | NA | NA | TGTGCCAGCAGCCAACGGGAGAACACTGAAGCTTTCTTT | CASSQRENTEAFF
TRBJ1-5 | TRBV6-6 | many | NA | TGTGCCAGCAGTTACTCAGCAGGTCAGCCCCAGCATTTT | CASSYSAGQPQHF
TRBJ2-3 | TRBV18 | NA | NA | TGTGCCAGCTCACTGCGCGAGGCCTACACAGATACGCAGTATTTT | CASSLREAYTDTQYF
TRBJ1-6 | TRBV28 | few | NA | TGTGCCAGCAGTTTATTTGGGAGGAGTAATTCACCCCTCCACTTT | CASSLFGRSNSPLHF
TRBJ1-1 | TRBV20-1 | many | NA | TGCAGTGCAAGCAGGGATATGAACACTGAAGCTTTCTTT | CSASRDMNTEAFF
TRBJ1-1 | TRBV20-1 | many | NA | TGCAGTGCTAGAGTTGTCACTGAAGCTTTCTTT | CSARVVTEAFF
TRBJ1-3 | TRBV20-1 | NA | TRBD1 | TGCAGTGCTATACAGGGGGTGGGAAACACCATATATTTT | CSAIQGVGNTIYF
TRBJ2-3 | TRBV7-7 | few | NA | TGTGCTAGCAGCTTAGGGTCCGCCGCCACAGATACGCAGTATTTT | CASSLGSAATDTQYF
TRBJ1-5 | TRBV24-1 | few | NA | TGTGCCACCCAGTCCCCGGGAAATAATCAGCCCCAGCATTTT | CATQSPGNNQPQHF
TRBJ2-5 | TRBV12-3/TRBV12-4 | few | NA | TGTGCCAGCAGTTTCGGTAGCGCCCGGGAGACCCAGTACTTC | CASSFGSARETQYF
TRBJ1-3 | TRBV20-1 | many | NA | TGCAGTCCCGAGGGGAACTCTGGAAACACCATATATTTT | CSPEGNSGNTIYF
TRBJ1-5 | TRBV20-1 | many | TRBD1 | TGCAGTGCTAGCGAGACAGGGAATCAGCCCCAGCATTTT | CSASETGNQPQHF
TRBJ1-1 | TRBV20-1 | many | NA | TGCAGTGCTAGAGAGGGAGGGTTGAACACTGAAGCTTTCTTT | CSAREGGLNTEAFF
TRBJ1-1 | TRBV7-2 | NA | NA | TGTGCCAGCAGCCCACTGGCAGGGGTAGGCACTGAAGCTTTCTTT | CASSPLAGVGTEAFF
TRBJ2-1 | TRBV18 | NA | NA | TGTGCCAGCTCACCACCGAAGGGGGGGCCGGCCTACAATGAGCAGTTCTTC | CASSPPKGGPAYNEQFF
TRBJ2-3 | TRBV28 | NA | NA | TGTGCCAGCAGTCCAAGAGGACTCACGTTCACAGATACGCAGTATTTT | CASSPRGLTFTDTQYF